This T cell receptor (beta chain) appears in the sequencing data of a study of T cell responses to AZD1222 COVID-19 vaccine. This clone has just one count. V gave up 2 bases and J gave up 2 bases, with 14 bases separating them. Germline lookup yields CDR1 MGHDK and CDR2 SYGVNS. This CDR3 spans 16 amino acids. Profiled with immunoSEQ multiplex PCR; TCRdb holds only in-frame clones, not every one. The sample has 90,000 to 120,000 clones, 80% to 90% seen once; the top ten hold more than 8%. Sequencing used peripheral blood, obtained on day 0 of AZD1222 vaccination. The clonotype was recovered from an adult in good health. The chain combines TRBV25-1 with TRBJ2-3, with D uncertain. The CDR3 bases are TGTGCCAGCAGTGAAGATCGGTGGGGATTCACAGATACGCAGTATTTT. This gives the protein CASSEDRWGFTDTQYF.